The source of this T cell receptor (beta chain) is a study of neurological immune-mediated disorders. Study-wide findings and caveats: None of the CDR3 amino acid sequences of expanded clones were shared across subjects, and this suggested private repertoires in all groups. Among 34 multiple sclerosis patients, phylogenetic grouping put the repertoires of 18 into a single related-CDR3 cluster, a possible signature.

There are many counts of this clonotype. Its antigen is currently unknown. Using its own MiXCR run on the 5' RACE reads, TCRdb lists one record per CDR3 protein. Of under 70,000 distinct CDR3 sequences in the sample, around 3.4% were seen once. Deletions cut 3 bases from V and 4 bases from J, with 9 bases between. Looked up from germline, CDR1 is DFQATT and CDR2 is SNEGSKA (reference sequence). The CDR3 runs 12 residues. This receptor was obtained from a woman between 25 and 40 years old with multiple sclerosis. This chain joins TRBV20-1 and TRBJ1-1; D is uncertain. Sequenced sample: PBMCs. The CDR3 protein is CSARGEGTEAFF. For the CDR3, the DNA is TGCAGTGCTAGGGGTGAGGGCACTGAAGCTTTCTTT.